The rows below give T cell receptor beta chains drawn from one sample of a study of shared T cell receptors in the human thymus. The data were produced by immunoSEQ multiplex PCR, yet TCRdb's version contains in-frame clones alone and is incomplete. Among under 700,000 clones listed, more than 75% were seen once. This sample was also put to use in a study of human thymus T cells.

Sequencing was carried out using thymocytes. The source of these receptors is a boy under two years old with a congenital heart defect. Each CDR3 is given with its conserved first and last residue. D genes are given only for firm matches. A row's size may be missing; if present it is once, few, many or a size class.

v_call	clone_size	d_call	j_call	cdr3_nt	cdr3_aa
TRBV13	NA	NA	TRBJ1-2	TGTGCCAGCACCGTGATGGCTAGCTATGGCTACACCTTC	CASTVMASYGYTF
TRBV27	NA	NA	TRBJ2-5	TGTGCCAGCAGTTTAGCAGGGAAAGAGACCCAGTACTTC	CASSLAGKETQYF
TRBV30	NA	TRBD1	TRBJ2-3	TGTGCCTGGAGTGTACTTGGACAGGGGGTAACAGATACGCAGTATTTT	CAWSVLGQGVTDTQYF
TRBV4-3	once	NA	TRBJ2-3	TGCGCCAGCAGCCAAGATTGGGCCGGATCGGCAGATACGCAGTATTTT	CASSQDWAGSADTQYF
TRBV20-1	NA	TRBD1	TRBJ2-7	TGCAGTGCCTGGGACAGATACGAGCAGTACTTC	CSAWDRYEQYF
TRBV29-1	NA	NA	TRBJ1-4	TGCAGCGTTGGGGCAGGGAGGGGCCCTAATGAAAAACTGTTTTTT	CSVGAGRGPNEKLFF
TRBV6-1	NA	NA	TRBJ1-2	TGTGCCAGCAGGGGCACAGTGGGCTACACCTTC	CASRGTVGYTF
TRBV5-8	NA	NA	TRBJ1-1	TGTGCCAGCAGCTTGACTGGGCCCGGGAACACTGAAGCTTTCTTT	CASSLTGPGNTEAFF
TRBV14	NA	TRBD2	TRBJ2-2	TGTGCCATCCCAGCGGGAGGCGCGGTTAGCGGGGAGCTGTTTTTT	CAIPAGGAVSGELFF
TRBV5-8	few	TRBD2	TRBJ2-1	TGTGCCAGCAGCTTCGGCGGGAGGGCCCGGATCAATGAGCAGTTCTTC	CASSFGGRARINEQFF
TRBV6-6	NA	NA	TRBJ1-2	TGTGCCAGCAGTCAACGACTCTACACCTTC	CASSQRLYTF
TRBV5-6	NA	NA	TRBJ2-7	TGTGCCAGCAGCATAACAGGGTTTGTGGCCTACGAGCAGTACTTC	CASSITGFVAYEQYF
TRBV6-4	NA	TRBD2	TRBJ2-7	TGTGCCAGCAGTGACCCCGGGGGTCTAGCGGGAGCAGGCGAGCAGTACTTC	CASSDPGGLAGAGEQYF
TRBV29-1	few	TRBD1	TRBJ1-1	TGCAGCGTTCCCTATGAGGGGGCGCTTAACACTGAAGCTTTCTTT	CSVPYEGALNTEAFF
TRBV6-5	NA	TRBD2	TRBJ2-2	TGTGCCAGCAGGGGACTAGCGGCAAACACCGGGGAGCTGTTTTTT	CASRGLAANTGELFF
TRBV4-1	NA	TRBD2	TRBJ2-1	TGCGCCAGCAGCCAAGATCGCAGACGGACTAGCGCCCGGCAGTTCTTC	CASSQDRRRTSARQFF
TRBV5-1	once	TRBD2	TRBJ2-5	TGCGCCAGCAGCCCGACTAGCGGGCAGCAAGAGACCCAGTACTTC	CASSPTSGQQETQYF
TRBV4-1	NA	TRBD1	TRBJ2-5	TGCGCCAGCAGCCAAGATGGGCCCCGGGACAGGGGTCTCCAAGAGACCCAGTACTTC	CASSQDGPRDRGLQETQYF
TRBV19	NA	NA	TRBJ1-2	TGTGCCAGTAGTATTGGCAGGGGCTATGGCTACACCTTC	CASSIGRGYGYTF
TRBV7-8	NA	NA	TRBJ1-5	TGTGCCAGCAGCTCAACAGGGTTCGGCCAGCCCCAGCATTTT	CASSSTGFGQPQHF
TRBV4-2	once	NA	TRBJ2-3	TGTGCCAGCAGCCAAGGGGCGAGTGGGAGGCCCACAGATACGCAGTATTTT	CASSQGASGRPTDTQYF
TRBV14	NA	NA	TRBJ2-7	TGTGCCAGCAGCCGAAGTGGGAGACTAGTGGTATCCTACGAGCAGTACTTC	CASSRSGRLVVSYEQYF
TRBV5-1	NA	TRBD2	TRBJ2-7	TGCGCCAGCAGCTTCCCGACTAGCGGGAGGGCGTACGAGCAGTACTTC	CASSFPTSGRAYEQYF
TRBV7-6	few	NA	TRBJ2-1	TGTGCCAGCAGCCCCTCAGCGGGTAGTGATAGCAATGAGCAGTTCTTC	CASSPSAGSDSNEQFF
TRBV6-1	NA	TRBD2	TRBJ2-7	TGTGCCAGCAGTGTTGCGGGAGGGCCGGGGGAGCAGTACTTC	CASSVAGGPGEQYF
TRBV21-1	NA	NA	TRBJ1-4	TGTGCCAGCATCTCCGGGACAGGGCTAATTGTGAGTGAAAAACTGTTTTTT	CASISGTGLIVSEKLFF
TRBV5-1	NA	TRBD1	TRBJ2-3	TGCGCCAGCAGCTTGGGGGGCAGGGGGCGAAGAGATACGCAGTATTTT	CASSLGGRGRRDTQYF
TRBV5-1	NA	TRBD2	TRBJ2-2	TGCGCCAGCAGCTTGGACGCGAAGAGCGGGAGAGACACCGGGGAGCTGTTTTTT	CASSLDAKSGRDTGELFF
TRBV12-5	NA	NA	TRBJ2-4	TGTGCTAGTGCCACGCCCGCGGAAAACATTCAGTACTTC	CASATPAENIQYF
TRBV2	NA	TRBD2	TRBJ2-5	TGTGCCAGCAGTGTTCTAGCGGGAGGATCTGGAGAGACCCAGTACTTC	CASSVLAGGSGETQYF
TRBV6-5	NA	NA	TRBJ2-1	TGTGCCAGCAGTTACTCAAGGGGGAATGAGCAGTTCTTC	CASSYSRGNEQFF
TRBV29-1	once	NA	TRBJ1-4	TGCAGCGTTGAGGGAGGGTCGGATGAAAAACTGTTTTTT	CSVEGGSDEKLFF
TRBV20-1	NA	NA	TRBJ2-7	TGCAGTGCTTACGGTGACGAGCAGTACTTC	CSAYGDEQYF
TRBV25-1	NA	TRBD1	TRBJ2-7	TGTGCCACCCACGGACAGGGGGGCGAGCAGTACTTC	CATHGQGGEQYF
TRBV19	NA	TRBD2	TRBJ2-1	TGTGCCAGTAGTATCGTTAGGGAAGGAAGGACTAGCGGACTTGACAATGAGCAGTTCTTC	CASSIVREGRTSGLDNEQFF
TRBV4-3	NA	NA	TRBJ2-4	TGCGCCAGCAGCCAAGCGGAGGGAGCCAAAAACATTCAGTACTTC	CASSQAEGAKNIQYF
TRBV7-8	NA	NA	TRBJ1-5	TGTGCCAGCAGTGTTAGCGTCGGTCAGCCCCAGCATTTT	CASSVSVGQPQHF
TRBV5-1	NA	NA	TRBJ2-1	TGCGCCAGCAGCTCCCCGAAGAGGGACAATGAGCAGTTCTTC	CASSSPKRDNEQFF
TRBV29-1	NA	NA	TRBJ2-3	TGCAGCACCAGGAAACCCCAGTTTGTCACAGATACGCAGTATTTT	CSTRKPQFVTDTQYF
TRBV9	NA	TRBD2	TRBJ2-1	TGTGCCAGCAGCGTAGGTACTAGCGGGAGACGCGATGAGCAGTTCTTC	CASSVGTSGRRDEQFF
TRBV19	NA	TRBD2	TRBJ2-1	TGTGCCAGTACACTAGCGGGAGGGACGAGCTCCTACAATGAGCAGTTCTTC	CASTLAGGTSSYNEQFF
TRBV7-8	NA	NA	TRBJ2-7	TGTGCCAGCAGCTTGGGACACAGCTCCTACGAGCAGTACTTC	CASSLGHSSYEQYF
TRBV27	NA	NA	TRBJ2-7	TGTGCCAGCAGCCCAACCCCGTGGGGGAGGAGCTCCTACGAGCAGTACTTC	CASSPTPWGRSSYEQYF
TRBV4-3	NA	NA	TRBJ2-6	TGCGCCAGCAGCAATAACTTCATTCGCTCTGGGGCCAACGTCCTGACTTTC	CASSNNFIRSGANVLTF
TRBV11-2	NA	NA	TRBJ1-1	TGTGCCAGCAGCTGGTCACAGGCGGAGAACACTGAAGCTTTCTTT	CASSWSQAENTEAFF
TRBV6-5	NA	NA	TRBJ2-7	TGTGCCAGCAGTTACTCCAGGGGTAGCAGGATGGATGGGCAGTACTTC	CASSYSRGSRMDGQYF